What follows is one T cell receptor beta chain and its context. Its antigen is not identified. In each case, RNA was isolated and then reverse transcribed into cDNA as the sequencing template. TCRdb's table, derived via immunoSEQ multiplex PCR, lists solely in-frame clones and lacks some. The table includes roughly 5,700 clones, 50% to 75% detected once. The data derive from a study of CD8+ T cells in alopecia areata. Study information: Tofacitinib lasted 6 to 18 months, then 6 months off drug. Findings and caveats of the study: Normal scalp had lower clonality than lesional scalp, with alopecia totalis/universalis lesions showing this most strongly. TCR sharing was clearer in mice than between patients, perhaps partly owing to patient HLA diversity.

The CDR3 length is 14 residues. The germline V gene has CDR1 SGHTA and CDR2 FQGNSA. V was shortened by 2 bases and J by 1 base, with 5 bases between the two germline ends. Obtained from alopecia areata patients were lesional scalp punch biopsies along with peripheral blood. This chain connects TRBV7-2 to TRBJ2-2; D unclear. This receptor was obtained from a human donor with alopecia areata. What was sequenced was skin. This CDR3 is CASSLTGNTGELFF. The CDR3 DNA is TGTGCCAGCAGCTTAACCGGGAACACCGGGGAGCTGTTTTTT.